The 31 T cell receptor beta chains below come from one sample, sequenced in a study of OX40 agonist ivuxolimab in advanced cancers. This table comes from immunoSEQ multiplex PCR, and its TCRdb copy is limited to in-frame clones, with some not included. The data show tens of thousands of clones, with 84% seen just once and around 7.5% held by the top ten. The sequenced sample was CD4+ or CD8+ T cells sorted from blood, obtained in a trial of the OX40 agonist ivuxolimab. The receptors stem from an adult with an advanced solid tumor such as melanoma, head and neck, liver or kidney cancer.

The chain has TRBV30 and TRBJ1-2; 7 bases match TRBD1. The CDR3 is 12 amino acids. Losses at the gene ends were 2 bases for V and 6 bases for J; bases not matched to a gene: 3. Germline CDR1 GTSNPN, CDR2 SVGIG (reference sequence). The CDR3 DNA reads as TGTGCCTGGAGTCCCACAGGGGATGGCTACACCTTC. Protein product: CAWSPTGDGYTF.

The table lists this clone with a count of one. The rearrangement joins TRBV7-9 to TRBJ1-1; no firm D call. Trimming stripped 5 bases from V and 0 bases from J, with 7 bases between. The CDR3 is 13 amino acids. Germline lookup yields CDR1 SEHNR and CDR2 FQNEAQ (reference sequence). This CDR3 reads CASSPRMNTEAFF. The CDR3 DNA reads TGTGCCAGCAGCCCCCGGATGAACACTGAAGCTTTCTTT.

Remarks on this clone: The sample contains more than one DNA sequence encoding this CDR3. V usage is TRBV5-1 and J usage is TRBJ1-2, with 7 nucleotides matching TRBD1. This CDR3 comprises 14 residues. Germline V gene sequence: CDR1 SGHRS, CDR2 YFSETQ. V trimming: 0 bases; J trimming: 8 bases; junction bases outside the gene matches: 7. CDR3 sequence (DNA): TGCGCCAGCAGCTTGGGCGACAGGGCTGGAGGCTACACCTTC. Translating it yields CASSLGDRAGGYTF.

The chain recombines TRBV9 with TRBJ1-2; the D gene is possibly TRBD1 (6 bases). Trimming removed 0 bases from V and 4 bases from J, with 13 bases in between. This CDR3 is built from 15 residues. Germline CDR1 reads SGDLS; CDR2 reads YYNGEE. The CDR3 DNA is TGTGCCAGCAGCGTAGGGGGGCCCCGGGGCTATGGCTACACCTTC. Translating gives CASSVGGPRGYGYTF.

This rearrangement joins TRBV5-1 to TRBJ1-1, with no clear D. Germline V gene sequence: CDR1 SGHRS, CDR2 YFSETQ. V gave up 6 bases and J gave up 0 bases, with 9 bases separating them. The CDR3 totals 13 residues. CDR3 nucleotides: TGCGCCAGCATGAAGGAAATGAACACTGAAGCTTTCTTT. Protein: CASMKEMNTEAFF.

The chain has TRBV7-9 and TRBJ1-5; a possible D gene is TRBD1 (6 bases). The V end was cut by 5 bases, the J end by 9 bases, with 14 bases between. The CDR3 consists of 13 residues. The germline CDR1 and CDR2 sequences are SEHNR and FQNEAQ (reference sequence). The CDR3 here is CASSLSRGLPQHF. The CDR3 region has the DNA TGTGCCAGCAGCCTGTCGAGGGGGTTGCCCCAGCATTTT.

A remark on this clone: Other DNA sequences of this sample code for an identical CDR3. Written as DNA, the CDR3 is TGTGCCAGCAGTTACGGGGGTTCTGGAAACACCATATATTTT. This sequence encodes CASSYGGSGNTIYF. The J gene is TRBJ1-3, the V gene TRBV6-5; maybe TRBD1 (5 bases). Trimming stripped 2 bases from V and 1 base from J, with 6 bases between. The CDR3 is 14 amino acids. The germline V gene has CDR1 MNHEY and CDR2 SVGAGI.

The rearrangement links TRBV19 to TRBJ2-5; 13 positions agree with TRBD2. Germline CDR1 LNHDA, CDR2 SQIVND (reference sequence). This CDR3 contains 15 residues. V trimming: 5 bases; J trimming: 4 bases; junction bases outside the gene matches: 4. The CDR3 region is CASSPRTSGRETQYF. Here the CDR3 DNA reads TGTGCCAGTAGTCCCAGGACTAGCGGGAGAGAGACCCAGTACTTC.

Written as DNA, the CDR3 is TGTGCCAGCAGGGACAGGGGAGGATCCTATAATTCACCCCTCCACTTT. This sequence encodes CASRDRGGSYNSPLHF. The gene calls are TRBV2 and TRBJ1-6; TRBD1 agrees at 9 bases. The CDR3 is made up of 16 amino acids. V lost 6 bases to trimming and J lost 1 base; unmatched junction nucleotides: 4. Germline V lookup: CDR1 SNHLY, CDR2 FYNNEI.

The chain links TRBV10-3 to TRBJ1-5; D not certain. Between the trimmed V and J ends, which lost 2 bases and 3 bases, there was a span of 2 bases. The germline CDR1 and CDR2 sequences are ENHRY and SYGVKD. The length of the CDR3 is 12 residues. CDR3 region: CAISEDNQPQHF. The CDR3 bases are TGTGCCATCAGTGAGGACAATCAGCCCCAGCATTTT.

The rearrangement uses TRBV11-2 and TRBJ1-4; no clear D gene. This CDR3 has 14 residues. V was shortened by 2 bases and J by 8 bases, with 12 bases between the two germline ends. CDR1 SGHAT and CDR2 FQNNGV come from the germline V gene. CDR3 coding DNA: TGTGCCAGCAGCTTATCAGTGGGTGAAGAAAAACTGTTTTTT. Translated, it gives CASSLSVGEEKLFF.

The chain links TRBV11-3 to TRBJ2-5, with 7 bases fitting TRBD1. The CDR3 sequence is 15 residues long. The J segment lost 1 base and the V segment lost 4 bases, leaving 6 bases of the junction unmatched. CDR1 and CDR2 (germline): SGHNT, YENEEA. CDR3 coding DNA: TGTGCCAGCAGCTACAAAGGGGGCCTCCAAGAGACCCAGTACTTC. Translating gives CASSYKGGLQETQYF.

This clone was found once. The V and J genes are TRBV6-6 and TRBJ2-7; no clear D gene. The germline V gene has CDR1 MNHNY and CDR2 SVGAGI (reference sequence). CDR3 length: 11 residues. Trimming stripped 5 bases from V and 5 bases from J, with 7 bases between. The CDR3 is CASSHLDEQYF. CDR3 coding DNA: TGTGCCAGCAGTCATTTAGACGAGCAGTACTTC.

The CDR3 DNA follows: TGTGCCAGCAGCTCATCTATTATGGGCTACACCTTC. It encodes CASSSSIMGYTF. The chain recombines TRBV7-2 with TRBJ1-2, with no clear D. CDR3 length: 12 residues. The V end lost 4 bases, the J end lost 8 bases, and 11 bases lay between the germline ends. Germline V gene lookup returns CDR1 SGHTA and CDR2 FQGNSA.

The genes are TRBV5-1 and TRBJ2-3, with a weak D call TRBD1 (5 bases). CDR3 length: 15 amino acids. Germline values: CDR1 SGHRS, CDR2 YFSETQ. V was clipped by 1 base and J by 4 bases, with 13 bases between them. As DNA, the CDR3 is TGCGCCAGCAGCTTGTCTGGGGCTTGGTCAGATACGCAGTATTTT. Its protein is CASSLSGAWSDTQYF.

The gene calls are TRBV7-3 and TRBJ2-5; D unresolved. The CDR3 sequence is 15 residues long. CDR1 and CDR2 (germline): SGHTA, FQGTGA. The V end was cut by 2 bases, the J end by 1 base, with 11 bases between. Here the CDR3 reads CASSLVQWGQETQYF. The CDR3 nucleotides read TGTGCCAGCAGCTTAGTTCAGTGGGGCCAAGAGACCCAGTACTTC.

This chain joins TRBV7-9 and TRBJ2-1; no clear D. Germline V gene data show CDR1 as SEHNR and CDR2 as FQNEAQ (reference sequence). Trimming took off 5 bases at V and 4 bases at J, with 15 bases between the two ends. The CDR3 extends over 15 amino acids. This CDR3 reads CASSPDQKLYNEQFF. For the CDR3, the DNA is TGTGCCAGCAGCCCGGACCAGAAGCTATACAATGAGCAGTTCTTC.

The chain carries TRBV27 and TRBJ2-1; the match to TRBD2 covers 13 bases. Germline V gene sequence: CDR1 MNHEY, CDR2 SMNVEV (reference sequence). The CDR3 sequence is 15 residues long. Trimming removed 6 bases from V and 8 bases from J; junction bases left unmatched: 7. The CDR3 region has the DNA TGTGCCAGCAGCCGGACTAGCGGGAGATACTATGAGCAGTTCTTC. Its translation: CASSRTSGRYYEQFF.

The V call is TRBV6-6, the J call TRBJ1-5, with D unresolved. The V end was cut by 6 bases, the J end by 0 bases, with 12 bases between. This CDR3 is built from 15 residues. Germline V gene data show CDR1 as MNHNY and CDR2 as SVGAGI (reference sequence). This chain's CDR3 is CASSQTYNSNQPQHF. CDR3 in DNA: TGTGCCAGCAGCCAAACATATAATAGCAATCAGCCCCAGCATTTT.

The chain recombines TRBV7-9 with TRBJ1-2; possible D gene TRBD1, 5 bases. Germline CDR1 reads SEHNR; CDR2 reads FQNEAQ (reference sequence). V lost 5 bases, J lost 3 bases, and 7 bases lay in between. The CDR3 contains 12 residues. CDR3 loop: CASSTGHYGYTF. In DNA form, the CDR3 reads TGTGCCAGCAGCACAGGTCACTATGGCTACACCTTC.

The chain joins TRBV20-1 to TRBJ1-1; D might be TRBD1 (6 bases). V was trimmed by 4 bases and J by 7 bases, leaving 10 bases between them. Germline V gene data show CDR1 as DFQATT and CDR2 as SNEGSKA (reference sequence). CDR3 length: 11 residues. CDR3 DNA: TGCAGTGCTACCCGAGGGGGTGAAGCTTTCTTT. Protein sequence: CSATRGGEAFF.

This chain joins TRBV19 and TRBJ2-7; D ambiguous. Germline V CDR1 and CDR2: LNHDA, SQIVND (reference sequence). Between the trimmed V and J ends, which lost 0 bases and 3 bases, there was a span of 9 bases. There are 14 residues in the CDR3. CDR3: CASSIDLNSYEQYF. DNA for the CDR3: TGTGCCAGTAGTATAGATCTAAACAGCTACGAGCAGTACTTC.

The CDR3 loop reads CASSQTDRGEQYF. As DNA, the CDR3 is TGTGCCAGCAGCCAGACCGACAGGGGCGAGCAGTACTTC. The gene calls are TRBV16 and TRBJ2-7; TRBD1 matches at 8 bases. The germline V gene encodes CDR1 KGHSY and CDR2 FQNENV. The CDR3 length is 13 residues. The V gene end was trimmed by 3 bases and the J gene end by 6 bases; junction bases not matched to a gene: 4. The full variable domain, in which reference TRBV16 and TRBJ2-7 provide the parts outside the CDR3, is GEEVAQTPKHLVRGEGQKAKLYCAPIKGHSYVFWYQQVLKNEFKFLISFQNENVFDETGMPKERFSAKCLPNSPCSLEIQATKLEDSAVYFCASSQTDRGEQYFGPGTRLTVT.

This clone was found a few times. The chain links TRBV19 to TRBJ2-7; 9 nucleotides agree with TRBD1. CDR3 size: 14 residues. The J segment lost 4 bases and the V segment lost 5 bases, leaving 6 bases of the junction unmatched. Germline CDR1 LNHDA, CDR2 SQIVND (reference sequence). The CDR3 is CASSETGGPYEQYF. The CDR3 nucleotides read TGTGCCAGTAGTGAAACAGGGGGCCCTTACGAGCAGTACTTC.

Notes on this clone: Germline and junction disagree at one end, which may indicate a read error. The gene calls are TRBV7-7 and TRBJ2-1; 10 nucleotides agree with TRBD2. Germline CDR1 is SSHAT and CDR2 is FNYEAQ (reference sequence). This CDR3 is 14 amino acids long. CDR3 coding DNA: TGTGCTAGCAGCTCTTCTAGCGGGAGTCGTGAGCAGTTCTTC. Its protein product is CASSSSSGSREQFF.

V and J are TRBV25-1 and TRBJ1-1; maybe TRBD1 (5 bases). Trimming cost V 6 bases and J 3 bases, with 11 bases left between them. CDR1 is MGHDK, CDR2 SYGVNS, per germline. The CDR3 consists of 13 residues. CDR3 sequence: CASRAQGYTEAFF. CDR3 DNA: TGTGCCAGCAGGGCTCAGGGTTACACTGAAGCTTTCTTT.

This chain joins TRBV7-9 and TRBJ1-2, with D perhaps matching TRBD1 (6 bases). CDR1 is SEHNR and CDR2 is FQNEAQ in the germline V gene (reference sequence). This CDR3 is built from 13 residues. V gave up 5 bases and J gave up 4 bases, with 11 bases separating them. CDR3 loop: CASSLGHSYGYTF. The CDR3, as DNA: TGTGCCAGCAGCCTGGGACATAGCTATGGCTACACCTTC.

The rearrangement joins TRBV29-1 to TRBJ2-3; possible D gene TRBD1, 6 bases. V lost 0 bases, J lost 1 base, and 14 bases lay in between. The CDR3 is 16 residues long. Germline V gene data show CDR1 as SQVTM and CDR2 as ANQGSEA. The CDR3 sequence is CSVEDGAKGGTDTQYF. In DNA form, the CDR3 reads TGCAGCGTTGAAGATGGGGCCAAGGGGGGCACAGATACGCAGTATTTT.

This clone is medium-sized within its sample. The chain carries TRBV6-6 and TRBJ1-5; D not certain. The CDR3 length is 15 residues. Looked up from germline, CDR1 is MNHNY and CDR2 is SVGAGI (reference sequence). Trimming cost V 5 bases and J 4 bases, with 15 bases left between them. The DNA of the CDR3 is TGTGCCAGCAGTCCATTCGGGTGGGATAATCAGCCCCAGCATTTT. This encodes CASSPFGWDNQPQHF.

V is TRBV6-5 and J is TRBJ1-2; possible D gene TRBD1, 5 bases. Trimming stripped 5 bases from V and 6 bases from J, with 16 bases between. Looked up from germline, CDR1 is MNHEY and CDR2 is SVGAGI. There are 14 residues in the CDR3. DNA of the CDR3: TGTGCCAGCAGTCTTAAACTCGGGACTGATGGCTACACCTTC. Amino acids: CASSLKLGTDGYTF.

This sequence joins TRBV7-6 and TRBJ1-2; maybe TRBD1 (5 bases). CDR1 is SGHVS, CDR2 FNYEAQ, per germline. The V end lost 5 bases, the J end lost 4 bases, and 11 bases lay between the germline ends. The CDR3 totals 13 residues. CDR3 nucleotides: TGTGCCAGCAGCCATGCTGGGGGCTATGGCTACACCTTC. Its translation is CASSHAGGYGYTF.